Listed here are 9 T cell receptor beta chains from one sample, sequenced in a study of T-cell memory formation after mild COVID-19. TCRdb analysed the 5' RACE reads with MiXCR anew, one entry per CDR3 protein. In the table there are tens of thousands of distinct CDR3 sequences, around an eighth of which are singletons. Material: PBMCs or a T cell subset sorted from them (not recorded which). The receptors were gathered from an adult woman who had mild COVID-19 (a few samples of this study predate the infection). Cell type and time point are not known.

In this sample, this clonotype turned up once. The chain combines TRBV12-3 or TRBV12-4 with TRBJ2-2; 13 bases are shared with TRBD2. The CDR3 loop spans 18 amino acids. Trimming took 4 bases from V and 4 from J; bases not matched to a gene: 9. The CDR3, as DNA: TGTGCCAGCAGTTCCTGGACTAGCGGGAGCATGTGCACCGGGGAGCTGTTTTTT. Translating it yields CASSSWTSGSMCTGELFF.

In its sample, this clonotype was seen a few times. The chain is built from TRBV7-6 and TRBJ2-7, with TRBD1 matching 9 bases. CDR1 and CDR2 from the germline V gene are SGHVS and FNYEAQ. There are 14 residues in the CDR3. With 4 bases clipped from V and 1 base from J, the junction kept 2 bases outside the gene matches. This chain's CDR3 is CASSSDRGSYEQYF. Written as DNA, the CDR3 is TGTGCCAGCAGCTCGGACAGGGGATCCTACGAGCAGTACTTC.

Only a few counts were recorded for this clonotype. The rearrangement links TRBV15 to TRBJ1-1; D unresolved. CDR3 length: 13 amino acids. Between the trimmed V and J ends, which lost 1 base and 4 bases, there was a span of 7 bases. From germline, CDR1 is LNHNV and CDR2 YYDKDF (reference sequence). DNA of the CDR3: TGTGCCACCAGCAGAGGCACGGTCACTGAAGCTTTCTTT. This translates into CATSRGTVTEAFF.

This clonotype came up many times. CDR3 sequence: CSVELQGGLYEQYF. For the CDR3, the DNA is TGCAGCGTTGAATTGCAGGGTGGGCTCTACGAGCAGTACTTC. This chain joins TRBV29-1 and TRBJ2-7, with D possibly being TRBD1 (5 bases). The CDR3 extends over 14 amino acids. Germline CDR1 reads SQVTM; CDR2 reads ANQGSEA. The V end lost 2 bases, the J end lost 3 bases, and 14 bases lay between the germline ends.

This clonotype showed up just a few times. The chain is built from TRBV3-1 and TRBJ2-5, with 8 positions matching TRBD2. This CDR3 is built from 16 residues. V lost 1 base and J lost 5; bases outside the gene matches: 9. Germline CDR1 is LGHDT and CDR2 is YNNKEL (reference sequence). This CDR3 is CASSQVRAGEDETQYF. The CDR3 nucleotides are TGTGCCAGCAGCCAAGTTCGAGCGGGGGAGGACGAGACCCAGTACTTC.

The gene calls are TRBV5-6 and TRBJ2-7, with 7 nucleotides matching TRBD1. The CDR3 is 15 amino acids. In germline, CDR1 is SGHDT, CDR2 YYEEEE. V was clipped by 2 bases and J by 2 bases; unmatched bases: 7. CDR3 DNA sequence: TGTGCCAGCAGCTTCTGGGACAGAGCCGCCTACGAGCAGTACTTC. Translating gives CASSFWDRAAYEQYF.

This chain links TRBV20-1 with TRBJ2-3; no definite D call. This CDR3 comprises 13 residues. The V end lost 6 bases, the J end lost 2 bases, and 12 bases lay between the germline ends. From germline, CDR1 is DFQATT and CDR2 SNEGSKA (reference sequence). The CDR3 sequence is CSALVMYTDTQYF. Written as DNA, the CDR3 is TGCAGTGCATTGGTGATGTACACAGATACGCAGTATTTT.

In this sample, this clonotype turned up a few times. The rearrangement uses TRBV5-5 and TRBJ2-3; 8 bases fit TRBD1. The CDR3 sequence is 15 residues long. The J segment lost 6 bases and the V segment lost 4 bases, leaving 10 bases of the junction unmatched. Germline V gene data show CDR1 as SGHKS and CDR2 as YYEKEE (reference sequence). CDR3 bases: TGTGCCAGCAGCCCGCGACAGGGGCGGAGGGATACGCAGTATTTT. It codes for CASSPRQGRRDTQYF.

V is TRBV25-1 and J is TRBJ2-6, with D uncertain. Germline V gene sequence: CDR1 MGHDK, CDR2 SYGVNS. CDR3 length: 13 residues. V lost 3 bases to trimming and J lost 4 bases, with 4 bases between them. The CDR3 coding sequence is TGTGCCAGCAGTGAGTCCGGGGCCAACGTCCTGACTTTC. Its protein product is CASSESGANVLTF.